This is a list of T cell receptor beta chains from one sample in a study of Ad26.COV2.S vaccination and SARS-CoV-2 variants. TCRdb's table, derived via immunoSEQ multiplex PCR, lists solely in-frame clones and lacks some. The table includes 350,000 to 500,000 clones, about 90% detected once. The material was peripheral blood, obtained in a trial of Ad26.COV2.S vaccine versus placebo. These receptor sequences come from a person between 18 and 65 years old who received the Ad26.COV2.S COVID-19 vaccine or a placebo. Each CDR3 is given with its conserved first and last residue. A D gene is named only where the DNA matches it firmly. The listing skips clone size in some rows; elsewhere it reads once, few, many or a size class.

TRBV7-2	TRBD2	few	TRBJ2-2	TGTGCCAGCAGCCCTAGCGGGAGAAACACCGGGGAGCTGTTTTTT	CASSPSGRNTGELFF
TRBV27	TRBD2	NA	TRBJ2-7	TGTGCCAGCAGTCCCACCGGACTAGCTTCGAGCTCCTACGAGCAGTACTTC	CASSPTGLASSSYEQYF
TRBV11-2	NA	NA	TRBJ2-7	TGTGCCAGCAGCTCAGGGATCACATCCTACGAGCAGTACTTC	CASSSGITSYEQYF
TRBV19	NA	once	TRBJ2-6	TGTGCCAGTTTGACTAGAGGGTCCGGGGCCAACGTCCTGACTTTC	CASLTRGSGANVLTF
TRBV14	TRBD1	NA	TRBJ2-7	TGTGCCAGCAGCCCTAGACAGGGGGCCCTCGATGAGCAGTACTTC	CASSPRQGALDEQYF
TRBV6-5	TRBD1	NA	TRBJ1-5	TGTGCCAGCCAACCGGACAGGGGGGATCAGCCCCAGCATTTT	CASQPDRGDQPQHF
TRBV7-2	NA	NA	TRBJ2-3	TGTGCCAGCAGCTTAAGTAGGGGCGGTACGCAGTATTTT	CASSLSRGGTQYF
TRBV7-2	TRBD1	NA	TRBJ2-3	TGTGCCAGCAGCTTAAAGGGACAGCCAACAGATACGCAGTATTTT	CASSLKGQPTDTQYF
TRBV2	NA	once	TRBJ2-7	TGTGCCAGCAACTGGGGCAGGCCCTCCTACGAGCAGTACTTC	CASNWGRPSYEQYF
TRBV6-2/TRBV6-3	NA	NA	TRBJ2-2	TGTGCCAGCAGTTACGTGCCAGGAAACACCGGGGAGCTGTTTTTT	CASSYVPGNTGELFF
TRBV29-1	TRBD2	NA	TRBJ2-7	TGCAGCGTTGTGGCGGGAGCGTCCTACGAGCAGTACTTC	CSVVAGASYEQYF
TRBV5-8	NA	NA	TRBJ2-7	TGTGCCAGCAGCTTGCTAGTGACCTACGAGCAGTACTTC	CASSLLVTYEQYF
TRBV11-3	NA	NA	TRBJ2-2	TGTGCCAGCAGCTTAGACAAGGGAGTGGGGACCGGGGAGCTGTTTTTT	CASSLDKGVGTGELFF
TRBV19	TRBD2	NA	TRBJ2-3	TGTGCCAGTAGAAACCCCGGGGGGTTTAGAGATACGCAGTATTTT	CASRNPGGFRDTQYF
TRBV15	NA	NA	TRBJ1-4	TGTGCCACCAGCCGTGGGCCCCTAACGGGACTGTTTTTT	CATSRGPLTGLFF
TRBV6-1	NA	NA	TRBJ1-3	TGTGCCAGCAGTGAAGCGACGGTCCGAGCTGGAAACACCATATATTTT	CASSEATVRAGNTIYF
TRBV7-2	TRBD2	NA	TRBJ2-3	TGTGCCAGCAGCTTATGGGGACTAGCGGGAGATACGCAGTATTTT	CASSLWGLAGDTQYF
TRBV19	TRBD2	NA	TRBJ2-5	TGTGCCAGTAGTATCCAGGGCGGGAGTCAAGAGACCCAGTACTTC	CASSIQGGSQETQYF
TRBV12-5	NA	once	TRBJ2-2	TGTGCTAGTGGTTTGGGGAGTTTATCGGGGAGCACCGGGGAGCTGTTTTTT	CASGLGSLSGSTGELFF
TRBV9	NA	NA	TRBJ1-3	TGTGCCAGCAGCGTAGCACCCGAAGGAAACACCATATATTTT	CASSVAPEGNTIYF
TRBV6-5	TRBD1	NA	TRBJ1-4	TGTGCCAGCAGCATACGGACAGGGCGTATAAAACTGTTTTTT	CASSIRTGRIKLFF
TRBV20-1	NA	NA	TRBJ2-3	TGCAGTGGCACAAGGGCTCCGCAGTATTTT	CSGTRAPQYF
TRBV27	NA	NA	TRBJ2-3	TGTGCCAGCAGTTTCCTGGCGGCTAGCAGGACAGATACGCAGTATTTT	CASSFLAASRTDTQYF